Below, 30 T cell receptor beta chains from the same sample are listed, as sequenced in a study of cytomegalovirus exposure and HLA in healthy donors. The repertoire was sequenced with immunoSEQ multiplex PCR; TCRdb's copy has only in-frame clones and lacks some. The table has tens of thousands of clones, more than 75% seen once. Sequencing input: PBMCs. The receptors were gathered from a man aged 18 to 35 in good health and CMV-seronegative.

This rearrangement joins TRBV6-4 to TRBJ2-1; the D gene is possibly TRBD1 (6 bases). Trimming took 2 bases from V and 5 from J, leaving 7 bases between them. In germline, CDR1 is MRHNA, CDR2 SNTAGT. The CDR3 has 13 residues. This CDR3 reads CASSDGDNNEQFF. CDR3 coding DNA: TGTGCCAGCAGTGACGGGGACAACAATGAGCAGTTCTTC.

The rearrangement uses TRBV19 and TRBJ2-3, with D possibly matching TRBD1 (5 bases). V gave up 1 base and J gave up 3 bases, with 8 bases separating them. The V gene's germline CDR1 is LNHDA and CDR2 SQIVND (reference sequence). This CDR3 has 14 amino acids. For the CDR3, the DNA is TGTGCCAGTAGTATAGTTCAGGGTACAGATACGCAGTATTTT. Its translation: CASSIVQGTDTQYF.

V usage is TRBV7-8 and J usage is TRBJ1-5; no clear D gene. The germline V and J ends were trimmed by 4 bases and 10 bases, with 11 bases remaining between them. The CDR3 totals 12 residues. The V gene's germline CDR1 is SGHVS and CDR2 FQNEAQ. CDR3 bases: TGTGCCAGCAGCTCCGCAGGTTACCCCCAGCATTTT. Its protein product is CASSSAGYPQHF.

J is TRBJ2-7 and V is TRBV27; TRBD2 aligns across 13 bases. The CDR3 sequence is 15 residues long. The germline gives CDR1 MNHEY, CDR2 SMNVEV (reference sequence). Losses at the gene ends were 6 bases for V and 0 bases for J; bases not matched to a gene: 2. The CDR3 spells CASRGLAGSSYEQYF. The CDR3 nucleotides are TGTGCCAGCAGGGGACTAGCGGGAAGCTCCTACGAGCAGTACTTC.

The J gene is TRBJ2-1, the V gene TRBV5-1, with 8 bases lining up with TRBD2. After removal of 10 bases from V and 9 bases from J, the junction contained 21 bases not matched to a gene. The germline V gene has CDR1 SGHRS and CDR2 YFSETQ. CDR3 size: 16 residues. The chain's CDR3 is CASERGAGGSGSEQFF. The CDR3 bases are TGCGCCTCAGAGAGGGGGGCGGGAGGTAGCGGTAGTGAGCAGTTCTTC. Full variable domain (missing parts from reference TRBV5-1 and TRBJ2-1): KAGVTQTPRYLIKTRGQQVTLSCSPISGHRSVSWYQQTPGQGLQFLFEYFSETQRNKGNFPGRFSGRQFSNSRSEMNVSTLELGDSALYLCASERGAGGSGSEQFFGPGTRLTVL.

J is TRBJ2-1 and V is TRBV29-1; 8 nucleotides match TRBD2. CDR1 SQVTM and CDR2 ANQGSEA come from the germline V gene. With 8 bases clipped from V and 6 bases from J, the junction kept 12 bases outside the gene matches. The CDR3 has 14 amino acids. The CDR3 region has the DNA TGCAGCCTAAGTTCCGGGACTAGGACCAATGAGCAGTTCTTC. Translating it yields CSLSSGTRTNEQFF.

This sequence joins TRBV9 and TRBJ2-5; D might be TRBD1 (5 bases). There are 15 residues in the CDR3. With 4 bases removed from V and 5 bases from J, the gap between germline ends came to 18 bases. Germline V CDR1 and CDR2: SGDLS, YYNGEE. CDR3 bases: TGTGCCAGCAGCTTGGGATATCTCTCAGGGGAGACCCAGTACTTC. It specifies CASSLGYLSGETQYF. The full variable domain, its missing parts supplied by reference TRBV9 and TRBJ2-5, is DSGVTQTPKHLITATGQRVTLRCSPRSGDLSVYWYQQSLDQGLQFLIQYYNGEERAKGNILERFSAQQFPDLHSELNLSSLELGDSALYFCASSLGYLSGETQYFGPGTRLLVL.

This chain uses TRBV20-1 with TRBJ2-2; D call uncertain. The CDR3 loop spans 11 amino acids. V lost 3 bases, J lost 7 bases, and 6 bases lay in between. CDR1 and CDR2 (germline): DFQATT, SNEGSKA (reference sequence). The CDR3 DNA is TGCAGTGCTAGCGGTATCGGGGAGCTGTTTTTT. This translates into CSASGIGELFF.

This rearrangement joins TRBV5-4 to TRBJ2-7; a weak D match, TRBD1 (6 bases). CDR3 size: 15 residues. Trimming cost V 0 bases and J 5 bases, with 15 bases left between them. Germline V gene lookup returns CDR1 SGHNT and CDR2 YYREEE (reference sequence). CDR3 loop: CASSLAGSRGNEQYF. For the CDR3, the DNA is TGTGCCAGCAGCTTGGCCGGTAGCAGGGGCAACGAGCAGTACTTC.

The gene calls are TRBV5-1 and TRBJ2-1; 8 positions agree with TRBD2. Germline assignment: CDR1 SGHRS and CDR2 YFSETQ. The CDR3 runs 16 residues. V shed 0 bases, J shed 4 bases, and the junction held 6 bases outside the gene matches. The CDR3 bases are TGCGCCAGCAGCTTGGCCACTCTAGCGGGTTACAATGAGCAGTTCTTC. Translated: CASSLATLAGYNEQFF.

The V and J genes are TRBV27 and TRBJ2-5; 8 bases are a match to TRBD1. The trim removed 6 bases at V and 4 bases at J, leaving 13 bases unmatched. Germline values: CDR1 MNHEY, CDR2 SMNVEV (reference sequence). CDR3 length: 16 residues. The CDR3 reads CASSNRRTGLSETQYF. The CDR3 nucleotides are TGTGCCAGCAGCAATAGACGGACAGGGCTTTCAGAGACCCAGTACTTC.

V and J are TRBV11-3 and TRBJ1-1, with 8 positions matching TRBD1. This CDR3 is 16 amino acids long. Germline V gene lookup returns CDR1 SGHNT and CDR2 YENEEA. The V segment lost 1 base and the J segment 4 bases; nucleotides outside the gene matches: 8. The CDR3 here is CASSLAGGADPTEAFF. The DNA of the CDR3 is TGTGCCAGCAGCTTAGCAGGGGGCGCGGACCCCACTGAAGCTTTCTTT.

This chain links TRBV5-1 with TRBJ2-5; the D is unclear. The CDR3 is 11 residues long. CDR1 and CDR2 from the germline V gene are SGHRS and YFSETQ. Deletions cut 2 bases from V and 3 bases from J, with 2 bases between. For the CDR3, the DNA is TGCGCCAGCAGCTTCAAAGAGACCCAGTACTTC. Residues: CASSFKETQYF.

DNA of the CDR3: TGTGCCAGCAGTGAAGCGCGAGGGCCGTGGACTGAAGCTTTCTTT. This encodes CASSEARGPWTEAFF. This chain links TRBV6-1 with TRBJ1-1, with D hard to call. CDR3 length: 15 amino acids. V lost 0 bases to trimming and J lost 5 bases, with 13 bases between them. Per the germline V gene, CDR1 is MNHNS and CDR2 is SASEGT.

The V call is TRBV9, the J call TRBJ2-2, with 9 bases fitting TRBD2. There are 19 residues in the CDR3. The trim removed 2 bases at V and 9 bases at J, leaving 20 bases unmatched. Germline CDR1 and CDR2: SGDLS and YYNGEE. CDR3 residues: CASSVRPLREGLRSRELFF. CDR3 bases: TGTGCCAGCAGCGTTCGTCCCCTGCGGGAGGGTTTGAGGTCGAGGGAGCTGTTTTTT.

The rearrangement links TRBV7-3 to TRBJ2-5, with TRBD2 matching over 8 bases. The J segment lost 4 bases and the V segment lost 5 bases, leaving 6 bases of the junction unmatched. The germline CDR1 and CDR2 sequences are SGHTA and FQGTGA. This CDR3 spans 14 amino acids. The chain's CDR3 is CASSPSGSGETQYF. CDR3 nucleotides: TGTGCCAGCAGCCCCAGCGGGAGTGGAGAGACCCAGTACTTC.

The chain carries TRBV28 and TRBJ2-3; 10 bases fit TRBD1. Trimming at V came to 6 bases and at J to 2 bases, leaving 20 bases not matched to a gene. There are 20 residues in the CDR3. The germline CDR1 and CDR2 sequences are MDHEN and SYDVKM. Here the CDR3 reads CASRDFTWRDRGWVTDTQYF. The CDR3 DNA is TGTGCCAGCAGAGACTTTACCTGGCGGGACAGGGGATGGGTCACAGATACGCAGTATTTT.

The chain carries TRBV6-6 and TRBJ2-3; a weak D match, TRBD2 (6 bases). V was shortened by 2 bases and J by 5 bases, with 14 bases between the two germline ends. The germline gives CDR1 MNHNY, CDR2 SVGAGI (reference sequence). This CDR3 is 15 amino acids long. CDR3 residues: CASSYGTEVVDTQYF. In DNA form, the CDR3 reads TGTGCCAGCAGTTACGGGACTGAGGTAGTAGATACGCAGTATTTT.

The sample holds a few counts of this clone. This CDR3 reads CAISESSAYEQYF. CDR3 nucleotide sequence: TGTGCCATCAGTGAGTCCTCAGCCTACGAGCAGTACTTC. The chain carries TRBV10-3 and TRBJ2-7, with D unresolved. The CDR3 is made up of 13 amino acids. Germline V gives CDR1 ENHRY, CDR2 SYGVKD. V lost 0 bases, J lost 2 bases, and 5 bases lay in between.

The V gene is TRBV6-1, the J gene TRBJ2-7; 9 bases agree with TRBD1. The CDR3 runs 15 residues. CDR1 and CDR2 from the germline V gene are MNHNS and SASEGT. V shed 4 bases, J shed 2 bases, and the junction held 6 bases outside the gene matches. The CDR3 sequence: CASSGGRTGAYEQYF. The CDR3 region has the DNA TGTGCCAGCAGTGGGGGCCGGACAGGGGCCTACGAGCAGTACTTC.

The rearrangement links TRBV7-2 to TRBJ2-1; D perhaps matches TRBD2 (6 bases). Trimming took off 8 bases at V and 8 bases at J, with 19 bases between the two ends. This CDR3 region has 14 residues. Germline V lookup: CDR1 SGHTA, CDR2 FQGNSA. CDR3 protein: CASVYPTGDHEQFF. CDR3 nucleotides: TGTGCCAGCGTGTATCCCACGGGGGACCATGAGCAGTTCTTC.

This chain's CDR3 is CASSEYRWREGDTQYF. The CDR3 DNA is TGTGCCAGCAGTGAATATAGGTGGCGGGAGGGGGATACGCAGTATTTT. V gene TRBV25-1 combines with J gene TRBJ2-3; 9 nucleotides match TRBD2. V shed 0 bases and J 6 bases; nucleotides not matched to a gene: 7. The CDR3 length is 16 residues. Germline V gene data show CDR1 as MGHDK and CDR2 as SYGVNS.

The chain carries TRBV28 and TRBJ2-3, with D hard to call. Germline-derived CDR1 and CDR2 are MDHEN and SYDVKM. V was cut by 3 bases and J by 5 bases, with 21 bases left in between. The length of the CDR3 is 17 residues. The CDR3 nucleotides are TGTGCCAGCAGTTTGGCCCGAACCCAAGGTCGGAGAGATACGCAGTATTTT. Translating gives CASSLARTQGRRDTQYF.

CDR3 bases: TGTGCCAGCATGAAACGGGAGGGAGGGTACAATGAGCAGTTCTTC. Protein: CASMKREGGYNEQFF. The V and J genes are TRBV2 and TRBJ2-1; 8 nucleotides match TRBD2. This CDR3 spans 15 amino acids. Germline V gene lookup returns CDR1 SNHLY and CDR2 FYNNEI. The J segment lost 4 bases and the V segment lost 7 bases, leaving 9 bases of the junction unmatched.

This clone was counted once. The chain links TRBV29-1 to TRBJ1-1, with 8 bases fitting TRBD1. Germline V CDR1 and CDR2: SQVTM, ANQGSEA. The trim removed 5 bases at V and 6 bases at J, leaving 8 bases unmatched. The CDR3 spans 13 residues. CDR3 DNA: TGCAGCGTTTACAGGACAGGGTTGTCTGAAGCTTTCTTT. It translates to CSVYRTGLSEAFF.

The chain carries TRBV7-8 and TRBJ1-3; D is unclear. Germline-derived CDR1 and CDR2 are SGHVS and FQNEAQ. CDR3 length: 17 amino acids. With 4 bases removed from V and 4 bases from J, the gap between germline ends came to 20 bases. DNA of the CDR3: TGTGCCAGCAGCTCTACTCCGGGGAGCCAGAAGGGAAACACCATATATTTT. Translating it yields CASSSTPGSQKGNTIYF.

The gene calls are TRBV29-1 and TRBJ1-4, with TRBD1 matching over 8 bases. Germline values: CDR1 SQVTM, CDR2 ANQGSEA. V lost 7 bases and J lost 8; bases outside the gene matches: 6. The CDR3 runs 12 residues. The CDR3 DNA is TGCAGCGCCAAGACAGGGGCGGAAAAACTGTTTTTT. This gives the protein CSAKTGAEKLFF.

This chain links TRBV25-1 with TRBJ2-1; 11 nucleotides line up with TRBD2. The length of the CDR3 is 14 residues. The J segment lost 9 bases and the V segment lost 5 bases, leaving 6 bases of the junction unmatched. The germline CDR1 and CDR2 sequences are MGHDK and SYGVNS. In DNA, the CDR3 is TGTGCCAGCAGTACTAGCGGGAGAGGGGGTGAGCAGTTCTTC. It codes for CASSTSGRGGEQFF. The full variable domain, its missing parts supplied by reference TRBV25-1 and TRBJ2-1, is EADIYQTPRYLVIGTGKKITLECSQTMGHDKMYWYQQDPGMELHLIHYSYGVNSTEKGDLSSESTVSRIRTEHFPLTLESARPSHTSQYLCASSTSGRGGEQFFGPGTRLTVL.

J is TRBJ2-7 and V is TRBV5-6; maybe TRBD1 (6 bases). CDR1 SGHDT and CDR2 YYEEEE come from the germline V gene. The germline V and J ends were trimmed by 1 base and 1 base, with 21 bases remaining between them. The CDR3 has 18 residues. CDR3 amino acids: CASSLTSGTTKISYEQYF. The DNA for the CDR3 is TGTGCCAGCAGCTTGACTTCCGGGACAACCAAAATTTCCTACGAGCAGTACTTC. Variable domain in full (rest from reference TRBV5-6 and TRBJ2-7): DAGVTQSPTHLIKTRGQQVTLRCSPKSGHDTVSWYQQALGQGPQFIFQYYEEEERQRGNFPDRFSGHQFPNYSSELNVNALLLGDSALYLCASSLTSGTTKISYEQYFGPGTRLTVT.

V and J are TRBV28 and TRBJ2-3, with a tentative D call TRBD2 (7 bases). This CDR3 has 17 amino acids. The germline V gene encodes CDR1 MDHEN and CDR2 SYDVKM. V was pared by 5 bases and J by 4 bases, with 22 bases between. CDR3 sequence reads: CASSPTGLVFTSDTQYF. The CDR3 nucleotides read TGTGCCAGCAGTCCGACAGGACTAGTCTTTACATCAGATACGCAGTATTTT.